This T cell receptor beta chain emerged from a study of sequential checkpoint blockade in melanoma. The data were produced by immunoSEQ multiplex PCR, yet TCRdb's version contains in-frame clones alone and is incomplete. The table has approximately 23,000 clones, approximately 79% seen once; the top ten hold roughly 30%. Treatment here: randomized to nivolumab then ipilimumab (arm A) or the reverse (arm B). The sample consisted of CD8+ T cells sorted from blood (inferred from file names), taken from a patient given nivolumab and ipilimumab in sequence. This TCR derives from a human donor with melanoma.

The CDR3 here is CASSLAGTSTEQYF. In DNA, the CDR3 is TGTGCCAGCAGTTTAGCCGGGACTAGCACCGAGCAGTACTTC. The chain has TRBV27 and TRBJ2-7; 9 bases fit TRBD2. Trimming cost V 2 bases and J 6 bases; bases outside gene matches: 5. The CDR3 loop spans 14 amino acids. CDR1 and CDR2 (germline): MNHEY, SMNVEV (reference sequence).